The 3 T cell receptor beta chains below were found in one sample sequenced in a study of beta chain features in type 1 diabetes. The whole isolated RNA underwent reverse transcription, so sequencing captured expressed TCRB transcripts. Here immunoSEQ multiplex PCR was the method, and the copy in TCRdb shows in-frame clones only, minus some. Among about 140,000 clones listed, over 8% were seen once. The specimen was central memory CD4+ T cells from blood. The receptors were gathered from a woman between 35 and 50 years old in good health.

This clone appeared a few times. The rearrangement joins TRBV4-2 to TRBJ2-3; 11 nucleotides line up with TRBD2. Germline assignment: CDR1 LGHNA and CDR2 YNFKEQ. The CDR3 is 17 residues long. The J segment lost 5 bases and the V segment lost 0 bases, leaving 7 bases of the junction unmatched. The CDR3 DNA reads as TGTGCCAGCAGCCAAGATCGGTTAGCGGGGGGGCGAGATACGCAGTATTTT. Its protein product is CASSQDRLAGGRDTQYF.

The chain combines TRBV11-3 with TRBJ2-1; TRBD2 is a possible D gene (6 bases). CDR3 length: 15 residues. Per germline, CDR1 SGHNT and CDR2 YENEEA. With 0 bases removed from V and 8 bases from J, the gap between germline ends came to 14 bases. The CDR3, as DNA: TGTGCCAGCAGCTTAGATCTGCGGAGGGGAGATGAGCAGTTCTTC. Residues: CASSLDLRRGDEQFF.

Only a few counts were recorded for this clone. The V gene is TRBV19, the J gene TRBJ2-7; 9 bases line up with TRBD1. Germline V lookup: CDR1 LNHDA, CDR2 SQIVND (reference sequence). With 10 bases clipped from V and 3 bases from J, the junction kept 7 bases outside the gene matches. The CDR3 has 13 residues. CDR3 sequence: CATADRGLYEQYF. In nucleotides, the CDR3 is TGTGCCACCGCGGACAGGGGCCTCTACGAGCAGTACTTC.